The text below deals with one T cell receptor beta chain. This sample stems from a study of T cell responses to AZD1222 COVID-19 vaccine. Only in-frame clones appear in the TCRdb table, and some are missing; sequencing was by immunoSEQ multiplex PCR. The sample lists tens of thousands of clones; 88% were seen once. The V end lost 0 bases, the J end lost 4 bases, and 10 bases lay between the germline ends. The CDR3 sequence is 14 residues long. Per germline, CDR1 MNHEY and CDR2 SVGAGI. This specimen was peripheral blood, taken on day 0 of AZD1222 vaccination. The chain has TRBV6-5 and TRBJ2-7; TRBD1 or TRBD2 may be the D gene (5 bases each). The TCR was taken from an adult in good health. The CDR3 loop is CASSYSGTSYEQYF. The CDR3 DNA reads as TGTGCCAGCAGTTACTCCGGGACCTCATACGAGCAGTACTTC.